These 24 T cell receptor beta chains were sequenced from one sample in a study of blood T cell repertoires in COVID-19. Clones were sequenced by immunoSEQ multiplex PCR, and TCRdb holds only the in-frame ones, with some missing. This table holds about 68,000 clones, 84% found once. Sequenced: peripheral blood. All receptors come from a man aged 50 to 59 with active COVID-19.

The chain carries TRBV6-5 and TRBJ2-7, with TRBD1 matching 10 bases. J was trimmed by 4 bases and V by 5 bases; bases with no gene match: 5. This CDR3 region has 14 residues. The germline V gene has CDR1 MNHEY and CDR2 SVGAGI. The CDR3 is CASSPGTGVYEQYF. In DNA form, the CDR3 reads TGTGCCAGCAGTCCCGGGACAGGGGTGTACGAGCAGTACTTC.

This clone was detected a few times. V usage is TRBV7-9 and J usage is TRBJ2-1; 9 bases map to TRBD1. J gave up 10 bases and V 1 base, and 5 bases lay outside the gene matches. Germline values: CDR1 SEHNR, CDR2 FQNEAQ (reference sequence). CDR3 length: 14 residues. As DNA, the CDR3 is TGTGCCAGCAGCTTAGGGACAGGGGCGGGGGAGCAGTTCTTC. Translating it yields CASSLGTGAGEQFF.

V is TRBV5-1 and J is TRBJ2-1; TRBD2 aligns across 16 bases. The CDR3 totals 17 residues. Germline lookup yields CDR1 SGHRS and CDR2 YFSETQ. V gave up 4 bases and J gave up 4 bases; unmatched junction bases: 5. This CDR3 is CASSAGLAGGRYNEQFF. CDR3 sequence (DNA): TGCGCCAGCAGCGCGGGACTAGCGGGAGGGCGGTACAATGAGCAGTTCTTC.

The chain carries TRBV27 and TRBJ1-4; 7 bases match TRBD1. Germline V gene lookup returns CDR1 MNHEY and CDR2 SMNVEV (reference sequence). Germline trimming cut 6 bases from V and 5 bases from J; bases unmatched to any gene: 6. The CDR3 spans 14 residues. As DNA, the CDR3 is TGTGCCAGCAGGAGACAGGGAACAAATGAAAAACTGTTTTTT. Translating gives CASRRQGTNEKLFF.

V gene TRBV10-3 combines with J gene TRBJ2-2, with D possibly TRBD2 on 5 matching bases. Trimming shortened V by 7 bases and J by 0 bases, and 9 bases separated the two germline ends. The CDR3 has 14 amino acids. Germline V gene data show CDR1 as ENHRY and CDR2 as SYGVKD. The chain's CDR3 is CAIKPEANTGELFF. CDR3 DNA sequence: TGTGCCATCAAGCCGGAGGCGAACACCGGGGAGCTGTTTTTT.

Points on this clone: The same CDR3 arises from other DNA sequences in this sample as well. This chain uses TRBV6-5 with TRBJ1-6; 8 bases agree with TRBD1. J was trimmed by 7 bases and V by 0 bases; bases with no gene match: 5. The CDR3 totals 16 residues. Germline values: CDR1 MNHEY, CDR2 SVGAGI. The CDR3 loop is CASSYSRQGLNSPLHF. CDR3 nucleotides: TGTGCCAGCAGTTACTCCAGACAGGGGCTAAATTCACCCCTCCACTTT.

This sequence joins TRBV7-2 and TRBJ1-1; D unresolved. Trimming took off 0 bases at V and 8 bases at J, with 10 bases between the two ends. In germline, CDR1 is SGHTA, CDR2 FQGNSA. The CDR3 runs to 13 residues. This CDR3 reads CASSLAPVKEAFF. The CDR3 DNA reads as TGTGCCAGCAGCTTAGCGCCGGTCAAAGAAGCTTTCTTT.

CDR3 DNA sequence: TGTGCCAGCAGTTTGGACAGGGGTAACACCATATATTTT. It specifies CASSLDRGNTIYF. The chain has TRBV6-5 and TRBJ1-3, with TRBD1 matching over 9 bases. Germline V gene lookup returns CDR1 MNHEY and CDR2 SVGAGI. The CDR3 sequence is 13 residues long. After removal of 4 bases from V and 7 bases from J, the junction contained 2 bases not matched to a gene.

The rearrangement uses TRBV6-5 and TRBJ2-3; 12 bases agree with TRBD2. The J segment lost 8 bases and the V segment lost 6 bases, leaving 6 bases of the junction unmatched. Germline CDR1 MNHEY, CDR2 SVGAGI. CDR3 length: 14 residues. The DNA of the CDR3 is TGTGCCAGCAGCCTGACTAGCGGGGGAGGTACGCAGTATTTT. Protein product: CASSLTSGGGTQYF.

The V and J genes are TRBV18 and TRBJ2-3, with D maybe TRBD1 (6 bases). CDR1 and CDR2 (germline): KGHSH, LQKENI. Trimming pared 8 bases from V and 5 bases from J, leaving 11 bases between. This CDR3 has 12 amino acids. The CDR3 spells CASQGGKDTQYF. CDR3 sequence (DNA): TGTGCCAGCCAAGGGGGAAAAGATACGCAGTATTTT.

This clone occurred once. The J gene is TRBJ2-1, the V gene TRBV5-1; D unresolved. The CDR3 length is 13 residues. Trimming removed 4 bases at V and 0 bases at J, with 5 bases between. From germline, CDR1 is SGHRS and CDR2 YFSETQ. The DNA of the CDR3 is TGCGCCAGCAGCCCGAGCTCCTACAATGAGCAGTTCTTC. It codes for CASSPSSYNEQFF.

CDR3 protein: CASSPTAGGADTQYF. DNA of the CDR3: TGTGCCAGTAGTCCCACGGCGGGAGGGGCAGATACGCAGTATTTT. The chain couples TRBV19 to TRBJ2-3, with 9 bases that match TRBD2. V was clipped by 5 bases and J by 4 bases; unmatched bases: 7. The CDR3 has 15 amino acids. CDR1 and CDR2 from the germline V gene are LNHDA and SQIVND (reference sequence).

This clone showed up just once. This chain uses TRBV13 with TRBJ2-5, with D possibly being TRBD2 (7 bases). V was shortened by 6 bases and J by 5 bases, with 13 bases between the two germline ends. Germline assignment: CDR1 PRHDT and CDR2 FYEKMQ (reference sequence). This CDR3 contains 13 residues. The CDR3 protein is CASSPGGRETQYF. In DNA, the CDR3 is TGTGCCAGCAGTCCCGGGGGGCGGGAGACCCAGTACTTC.

The table lists this clone with a count of one. This rearrangement joins TRBV7-2 to TRBJ2-2, with D tentatively TRBD2 (5 bases). Trimming left V 2 bases short and J 1 base short, with 8 bases between. Germline lookup yields CDR1 SGHTA and CDR2 FQGNSA. This CDR3 spans 15 amino acids. CDR3: CASSLRGQNTGELFF. CDR3 sequence (DNA): TGTGCCAGCAGCTTACGAGGGCAGAACACCGGGGAGCTGTTTTTT.

This clone has a handful of counts. The chain recombines TRBV4-2 with TRBJ2-5, with 7 bases that match TRBD2. CDR3 length: 14 amino acids. V shed 4 bases, J shed 3 bases, and the junction held 5 bases outside the gene matches. Germline CDR1 is LGHNA and CDR2 is YNFKEQ. CDR3 nucleotide sequence: TGTGCCAGCAGCCCCGGACTAGACAAAGAGACCCAGTACTTC. Its protein is CASSPGLDKETQYF.

The chain is built from TRBV5-1 and TRBJ2-1, with D hard to call. This CDR3 spans 13 amino acids. V lost 5 bases to trimming and J lost 8 bases, with 14 bases between them. Germline loops: CDR1 SGHRS, CDR2 YFSETQ. This chain's CDR3 is CASRVGQVDEQFF. In DNA, the CDR3 is TGCGCCAGCAGAGTGGGTCAGGTCGATGAGCAGTTCTTC.

This CDR3 is CASSYQGGYEQYF. The CDR3 bases are TGTGCCAGCAGTTATCAGGGTGGCTACGAGCAGTACTTC. V and J are TRBV12-3 or TRBV12-4 and TRBJ2-7, with a possible D match to TRBD1 (5 bases). There are 13 residues in the CDR3. V lost 4 bases and J lost 3, with 10 bases in between.

This sequence joins TRBV7-2 and TRBJ1-2; a weak D match, TRBD1 (5 bases). Trimming removed 7 bases at V and 8 bases at J, with 17 bases between. Looked up from germline, CDR1 is SGHTA and CDR2 is FQGNSA. The CDR3 runs to 13 residues. CDR3 protein: CASITLGQGGYTF. The CDR3 DNA is TGTGCCAGCATCACTCTAGGACAAGGCGGCTACACCTTC.

V usage is TRBV6-5 and J usage is TRBJ2-1; D may be TRBD2 (6 bases). Deletions cut 5 bases from V and 3 bases from J, with 14 bases between. Germline loops: CDR1 MNHEY, CDR2 SVGAGI. This CDR3 region has 15 residues. This CDR3 is CASSPPLGGYNEQFF. In DNA form, the CDR3 reads TGTGCCAGCAGTCCCCCTCTGGGGGGCTACAATGAGCAGTTCTTC.

V and J are TRBV7-9 and TRBJ1-1; D is uncertain. V shed 0 bases and J shed 8 bases, with 10 bases lying between them. CDR3 length equals 13 residues. Germline assignment: CDR1 SEHNR and CDR2 FQNEAQ (reference sequence). CDR3 DNA: TGTGCCAGCAGCTTAGCGGGAGGACTAGAAGCTTTCTTT. It codes for CASSLAGGLEAFF.

The rearrangement joins TRBV19 to TRBJ2-7; D is ambiguous. There are 11 residues in the CDR3. The germline V and J ends were trimmed by 5 bases and 3 bases, with 5 bases remaining between them. Germline lookup yields CDR1 LNHDA and CDR2 SQIVND (reference sequence). CDR3 in amino acids: CASSRDYEQYF. The CDR3 DNA follows: TGTGCCAGTAGTCGCGACTACGAGCAGTACTTC.

This sequence joins TRBV7-9 and TRBJ2-3; 13 bases are a match to TRBD2. This CDR3 is 15 amino acids long. Germline-derived CDR1 and CDR2 are SEHNR and FQNEAQ (reference sequence). J lost 3 bases, V lost 11 bases, and 8 bases had no gene match. The CDR3 is CAGMVLAGGTDTQYF. The CDR3 DNA sequence: TGTGCCGGGATGGTACTAGCGGGGGGGACAGATACGCAGTATTTT.

The chain carries TRBV6-2 or TRBV6-3 and TRBJ2-5; D unresolved. Trimming left V 2 bases short and J 4 bases short, with 5 bases between. The CDR3 contains 12 residues. Germline lookup yields CDR1 MNHEY and CDR2 SVGEGT. CDR3 loop: CASSYTGETQYF. As DNA, the CDR3 is TGTGCCAGCAGTTACACGGGAGAGACCCAGTACTTC.

The chain uses TRBV7-9 and TRBJ2-1, with D maybe TRBD2 (6 bases). The CDR3 has 17 residues. Per germline, CDR1 SEHNR and CDR2 FQNEAQ (reference sequence). V gave up 2 bases and J gave up 2 bases, with 16 bases separating them. CDR3: CASSLPFRLDPYNEQFF. For the CDR3, the DNA is TGTGCCAGCAGCTTACCCTTCAGACTAGACCCCTACAATGAGCAGTTCTTC.